Listed below are T cell receptor beta chains from one sample, sequenced in a study of blood T cell repertoires in COVID-19. Generated by immunoSEQ multiplex PCR, the TCRdb table keeps only in-frame clones and is missing some. The repertoire holds about 140,000 clones, with approximately 80% as singletons. Sequencing was done on a sample of peripheral blood. The origin of the receptors is a man aged 45-60 years with acute or convalescent COVID-19. CDR3s include the opening cysteine and the closing phenylalanine or tryptophan. D genes are given only for firm matches. Expanded clones get a size class; other rows say once, few or many, or leave the size out.

size	J	D	V	DNA	CDR3
-	TRBJ2-6	-	TRBV2	TGTGCCAGCAGGGACAGATACTACTCTGGGGCCAACGTCCTGACTTTC	CASRDRYYSGANVLTF
-	TRBJ1-5	-	TRBV19	TGTGCCAGTGCATTTGTACCAGGCGCCAATCAGCCCCAGCATTTT	CASAFVPGANQPQHF
-	TRBJ2-7	TRBD1	TRBV4-1	TGCGCCAGCAGCCAAGATCCCCGACAGGGTTACGAGCAGTACTTC	CASSQDPRQGYEQYF
-	TRBJ1-2	-	TRBV24-1	TGTGCCACCAGTGAGGGAGACTATGGCTACACCTTC	CATSEGDYGYTF
-	TRBJ1-4	-	TRBV11-2	TGTGCCAGCAGCTTAGACTACTATGAAAAACTGTTTTTT	CASSLDYYEKLFF
-	TRBJ2-2	TRBD1	TRBV25-1	TGTGCCAGCAGTCTTGCCGGGACAGGGAACACCGGGGAGCTGTTTTTT	CASSLAGTGNTGELFF
-	TRBJ2-5	-	TRBV11-3	TGTGCCAGCAGCTTAGACGGCAGCGGAGAGACCCAGTACTTC	CASSLDGSGETQYF
-	TRBJ2-1	-	TRBV30	TGTGCCTGGAGTCCTCGGGGCAATGAGCAGTTCTTC	CAWSPRGNEQFF
-	TRBJ2-6	-	TRBV19	TGTGCCAGTAGTATCCCCCAAGCCTCTGGGGCCAACGTCCTGACTTTC	CASSIPQASGANVLTF
-	TRBJ1-1	TRBD1	TRBV10-1	TGCGCCAGCAGTGAGGCCGGACAGGGGTTTGAAGCTTTCTTT	CASSEAGQGFEAFF
-	TRBJ2-5	-	TRBV5-4	TGTGCCAGCAGCTCCCGGACAGTGTACCAAGAGACCCAGTACTTC	CASSSRTVYQETQYF
-	TRBJ1-4	-	TRBV23-1	TGCGCCAGCGAGGCTGCTACGGGTAATGAAAAACTGTTTTTT	CASEAATGNEKLFF
-	TRBJ1-4	-	TRBV25-1	TGTGCCAGCAGTGAATTAAATGAAAAACTGTTTTTT	CASSELNEKLFF
-	TRBJ1-1	-	TRBV5-1	TGCGCCAGCAGCTTGGAAGGGGCTCGGTCTGAAGCTTTCTTT	CASSLEGARSEAFF
-	TRBJ1-4	-	TRBV9	TGTGCCAGCAGCCCCGGGCAGGGGAACGAAAAACTGTTTTTT	CASSPGQGNEKLFF
few	TRBJ1-2	-	TRBV27	TGTGCCAGCAGACCCGACACCAGGGGTGGCTACACCTTC	CASRPDTRGGYTF
once	TRBJ1-4	-	TRBV7-9	TGTGCCAGCAGCTTCAGCTTTTCGGACTCGGACGAAAAACTGTTTTTT	CASSFSFSDSDEKLFF
-	TRBJ1-6	TRBD1	TRBV5-6	TGTGCCAGCAGCCCCGGGACAGGGTTTGTTCGATCACCCCTCCACTTT	CASSPGTGFVRSPLHF
-	TRBJ2-1	TRBD1	TRBV2	TGTGCCAGCAGTCGAGGGGGCGGATTGAATGAGCAGTTCTTC	CASSRGGGLNEQFF
few	TRBJ1-6	-	TRBV3-1/TRBV3-2	TGTGCCAGCAGCCAAGTTGCGGGGGGCTCCTATAATTCACCCCTCCACTTT	CASSQVAGGSYNSPLHF
-	TRBJ2-1	TRBD1	TRBV19	TGTGCCAGTAGTATCGGACAGGGGCACAATGAGCAGTTCTTC	CASSIGQGHNEQFF
-	TRBJ2-2	TRBD1	TRBV15	TGTGCCACCAGCAGGGACAGGGGATTGAACACCGGGGAGCTGTTTTTT	CATSRDRGLNTGELFF